This T cell receptor beta chain was profiled in a study of OX40 agonist ivuxolimab in advanced cancers. Study background: Ivuxolimab, which patients received intravenously every 2 weeks, was dosed at 0.01 to 10 mg/kg. Whole-study findings and limits: Expanded clones were, on average, more numerous among CD8+ T cells than CD4+. Doses of 0.1 to 3.0 mg/kg were accompanied by clonal expansion of CD4+ and CD8+ blood T cells by week 6. Several nonresponders also turned out to have low normalized T-cell clonal expansion.

The CDR3 sequence is 14 residues long. Germline assignment: CDR1 SGHTA and CDR2 FQGNSA. The V and J ends lost 1 base and 2 bases respectively, with 7 bases between them. Clones were read by immunoSEQ multiplex PCR, and TCRdb kept only the in-frame ones, dropping some. This table holds under 85,000 clones, approximately 88% found once. As concerns this clone: Antigen specificity is unknown.

The sample was CD4+ or CD8+ T cells sorted from blood, taken in a trial of the OX40 agonist ivuxolimab. The receptor was derived from an adult with an advanced solid tumor such as melanoma, head and neck, liver or kidney cancer. The genes are TRBV7-2 and TRBJ2-3; D unclear. CDR3 DNA: TGTGCCAGCAGCTTAGGACTTCCCACAGATACGCAGTATTTT. Translating gives CASSLGLPTDTQYF.